The 3 T cell receptor beta chains below were found in one sample sequenced in a study of cytomegalovirus exposure and HLA in healthy donors. With 60 Vbeta and 13 Jbeta primers, the PCR was carried out. TCRdb keeps only in-frame clones here, not all; method: immunoSEQ multiplex PCR. Among fewer than 110,000 clones, approximately 79% were seen once, and the ten largest hold around 13%. The source material was PBMCs. Receptor source: a woman aged 40 to 50 in good health and CMV-seropositive.

This clone was seen once. This rearrangement joins TRBV29-1 to TRBJ2-1, with TRBD2 identical over 10 bases. The CDR3 is 13 amino acids. CDR1 and CDR2 (germline): SQVTM, ANQGSEA. V gave up 3 bases and J gave up 10 bases; unmatched junction bases: 6. CDR3 sequence (DNA): TGCAGCGTTGACGTAGCGGGGGGCCTAGAGCAGTTCTTC. It yields the protein CSVDVAGGLEQFF.

This clone came up a few times. The chain joins TRBV4-3 to TRBJ2-4; D unresolved. Germline-derived CDR1 and CDR2 are LGHNA and YSLEER. The CDR3 sequence is 13 residues long. V dropped 2 bases and J dropped 16 bases, with 18 bases sitting between them. The CDR3 protein is CASSQPPSPDLYF. The CDR3 coding sequence is TGCGCCAGCAGCCAACCCCCTTCCCCCGATCTATACTTC.

The gene calls are TRBV5-8 and TRBJ2-3; 10 bases agree with TRBD2. This CDR3 has 17 amino acids. Trimming at V came to 0 bases and at J to 2 bases, leaving 6 bases not matched to a gene. Germline V CDR1 and CDR2: SGHTS, YDEGEE. The DNA for the CDR3 is TGTGCCAGCAGCTTGGCCCTAACTAGCGGGGACACAGATACGCAGTATTTT. This gives the protein CASSLALTSGDTDTQYF.